One T cell receptor (beta chain) is described in this entry. It was within 2 weeks before study entry that exposed participants met a COVID-19 case. This sample stems from a study of blood T cell repertoires in COVID-19. About the study: The analysed material was cDNA or gDNA that came from T cells, B-cell-depleted T cells, or PBMCs.

Original methodology: Researchers report that nucleated cell counts were estimated from reference gene primer amplification. The table came from immunoSEQ multiplex PCR; TCRdb's copy has only in-frame clones and leaves some out. The V and J calls and clone size come from that table; D and trimming were worked out from the DNA. The data hold some 190,000 clones, with nearly 80% observed a single time. Looked up from germline, CDR1 is MNHEY and CDR2 is SMNVEV (reference sequence). V lost 3 bases, J lost 3 bases, and 2 bases stayed unmatched. The CDR3 sequence is 14 residues long. The chain recombines TRBV27 with TRBJ2-7; 10 bases map to TRBD2. What was sequenced was PBMCs or T cells enriched from blood (not recorded which). This TCR was recovered from a man aged 55 to 69 who had been exposed to COVID-19. The CDR3 DNA reads as TGTGCCAGCAGTTTTTCTAGCGGGAGCTACGAGCAGTACTTC. This gives the protein CASSFSSGSYEQYF.